These 30 T cell receptor beta chains came from one sample sequenced in a study of beta chain features in type 1 diabetes. Expressed TCRB transcripts got sequenced, as all isolated RNA was reverse transcribed. Here immunoSEQ multiplex PCR was the method, and the copy in TCRdb shows in-frame clones only, minus some. Among some 230,000 clones listed, 9.6% were seen once. Sequenced sample: naive CD4+ T cells from blood. The receptors originated from a woman aged 18-30 years in good health.

This chain joins TRBV29-1 and TRBJ1-2; no definite D call. With 3 bases removed from V and 8 bases from J, the gap between germline ends came to 7 bases. Germline CDR1 and CDR2: SQVTM and ANQGSEA. The CDR3 spans 10 residues. CDR3 protein: CSVELGGYTF. CDR3 nucleotide sequence: TGCAGCGTTGAGCTCGGGGGCTACACCTTC.

CDR3 amino acids: CAWMLDGTLTDTQYF. As DNA, the CDR3 is TGTGCCTGGATGCTAGACGGAACCCTCACAGATACGCAGTATTTT. V and J are TRBV30 and TRBJ2-3; D uncertain. V was trimmed by 4 bases and J by 2 bases, leaving 16 bases between them. Germline CDR1 and CDR2: GTSNPN and SVGIG (reference sequence). The CDR3 is 15 residues long.

This clone turned up a few times. The chain combines TRBV19 with TRBJ2-7; 10 bases are a match to TRBD1. The CDR3 covers 18 residues. The junction had 17 bases not matched to a gene; V was cut back by 4 bases and J by 5 bases. In germline, CDR1 is LNHDA, CDR2 SQIVND (reference sequence). The CDR3 spells CASSTLRPGTGERNEQYF. The CDR3 nucleotides read TGTGCCAGTAGTACCCTAAGACCAGGGACAGGGGAAAGGAACGAGCAGTACTTC.

This clone was seen a few times. The J gene is TRBJ1-5, the V gene TRBV7-2; 10 bases match TRBD1. Germline V CDR1 and CDR2: SGHTA, FQGNSA. This CDR3 is built from 15 residues. Trimming at V came to 3 bases and at J to 5 bases, leaving 4 bases not matched to a gene. The CDR3 nucleotides are TGTGCCAGCAGCTTCAAGACAGGGGGCCATCAGCCCCAGCATTTT. This gives the protein CASSFKTGGHQPQHF.

This clone was recorded a few times. The chain has TRBV6-1 and TRBJ1-1; 7 positions agree with TRBD1. Looked up from germline, CDR1 is MNHNS and CDR2 is SASEGT. Trimming took 7 bases from V and 3 from J; bases not matched to a gene: 8. The CDR3 spans 14 residues. In DNA, the CDR3 is TGTGCCAGCATGAGGGGGACAGCCTACACTGAAGCTTTCTTT. It yields the protein CASMRGTAYTEAFF.

This clone showed up many times. This sequence joins TRBV30 and TRBJ2-5, with D perhaps matching TRBD1 (5 bases). In germline, CDR1 is GTSNPN, CDR2 SVGIG (reference sequence). Trimming pared 4 bases from V and 2 bases from J, leaving 11 bases between. The CDR3 sequence is 13 residues long. CDR3 DNA: TGTGCCTGGACGGCAGGGTGGCAAGAGACCCAGTACTTC. Residues: CAWTAGWQETQYF.

About this clone: The same CDR3 also results from other DNA sequences found in this sample. The genes are TRBV7-3 and TRBJ2-1; D is possibly TRBD2 (7 bases). The CDR3 runs to 15 residues. Trimming shortened V by 2 bases and J by 0 bases, and 8 bases separated the two germline ends. In germline, CDR1 is SGHTA, CDR2 FQGTGA. CDR3 DNA: TGTGCCAGCAGCTTACGGGGGGCCTCCTACAATGAGCAGTTCTTC. Translating gives CASSLRGASYNEQFF.

This clone has just a few counts. The sample has other DNA sequences that encode this CDR3 too. The chain joins TRBV5-4 to TRBJ1-1, with 7 bases matching TRBD1. This CDR3 region has 15 residues. V was clipped by 0 bases and J by 0 bases; unmatched bases: 2. The germline CDR1 and CDR2 sequences are SGHNT and YYREEE (reference sequence). The CDR3 loop reads CASSLGGGMNTEAFF. The CDR3 DNA reads as TGTGCCAGCAGCTTGGGAGGGGGCATGAACACTGAAGCTTTCTTT.

This clone appeared a few times. The CDR3 loop reads CASSQGPREGEQYF. The CDR3, as DNA: TGCGCCAGCAGCCAAGGTCCCAGGGAAGGCGAGCAGTACTTC. This chain joins TRBV4-1 and TRBJ2-7, with a weak D call TRBD1 (5 bases). This CDR3 spans 14 amino acids. Per germline, CDR1 MGHRA and CDR2 YSYEKL. V lost 1 base to trimming and J lost 6 bases, with 13 bases between them.

This rearrangement joins TRBV30 to TRBJ2-1, with D maybe TRBD2 (7 bases). There are 12 residues in the CDR3. Trimming took 0 bases from V and 11 from J, leaving 11 bases between them. Germline V gene sequence: CDR1 GTSNPN, CDR2 SVGIG (reference sequence). The CDR3 loop reads CAWSVGGGKQFF. CDR3 bases: TGTGCCTGGAGTGTAGGGGGGGGAAAGCAGTTCTTC.

The CDR3 DNA is TGTGCCACCAGCAGAGCCGGACCCAACAGGGGCCACGAGCAGTACTTC. It specifies CATSRAGPNRGHEQYF. The chain uses TRBV15 and TRBJ2-7; TRBD1 matches 7 bases. The CDR3 is 16 residues long. The ends lost 1 base at V and 5 bases at J; junction bases unmatched: 11. In germline, CDR1 is LNHNV, CDR2 YYDKDF (reference sequence).

This clone has a handful of counts. The J gene is TRBJ1-1, the V gene TRBV18; D is uncertain. Germline-derived CDR1 and CDR2 are KGHSH and LQKENI. CDR3 length: 11 residues. The V end was cut by 4 bases, the J end by 8 bases, with 8 bases between. This CDR3 is CASSLAGEAFF. The DNA of the CDR3 is TGTGCCAGCTCACTAGCTGGGGAAGCTTTCTTT.

The table lists this clone with a few counts. This rearrangement joins TRBV6-1 to TRBJ2-5; unclear D gene. V gave up 1 base and J gave up 4 bases, with 10 bases separating them. There are 14 residues in the CDR3. Germline loops: CDR1 MNHNS, CDR2 SASEGT. The CDR3 DNA reads as TGTGCCAGCAGTGAAGATTATAGTTCAGAGACCCAGTACTTC. Protein product: CASSEDYSSETQYF.

This clone was observed a handful of times. Additional DNA sequences in this sample encode the identical CDR3. The chain recombines TRBV6-5 with TRBJ2-7; a weak D match, TRBD2 (5 bases). CDR1 is MNHEY and CDR2 is SVGAGI in the germline V gene. Trimming shortened V by 7 bases and J by 4 bases, and 8 bases separated the two germline ends. The CDR3 consists of 11 residues. DNA for the CDR3: TGTGCCAGCACCCGAGGGTACGAGCAGTACTTC. This codes for CASTRGYEQYF.

This chain joins TRBV19 and TRBJ1-3, with 7 bases aligning to TRBD1. CDR1 is LNHDA, CDR2 SQIVND, per germline (reference sequence). V was pared by 4 bases and J by 0 bases, with 9 bases of the junction left unmatched. The CDR3 is made up of 17 amino acids. CDR3 sequence reads: CASSTGPRGNSGNTIYF. The CDR3 bases are TGTGCCAGTAGTACCGGACCCAGGGGGAACTCTGGAAACACCATATATTTT.

The chain uses TRBV28 and TRBJ1-5; D is unclear. V was clipped by 4 bases and J by 2 bases, with 15 bases between them. Germline loops: CDR1 MDHEN, CDR2 SYDVKM. The CDR3 is 16 residues long. The CDR3 nucleotides are TGTGCCAGCAGTTACCATGGTCCCTCGGGCAATCAGCCCCAGCATTTT. Translation: CASSYHGPSGNQPQHF. The variable domain in full, with the rest retrieved from reference TRBV28 and TRBJ1-5, is DVKVTQSSRYLVKRTGEKVFLECVQDMDHENMFWYRQDPGLGLRLIYFSYDVKMKEKGDIPEGYSVSREKKERFSLILESASTNQTSMYLCASSYHGPSGNQPQHFGDGTRLSIL.

The chain employs TRBV11-2 and TRBJ2-7, with D possibly TRBD2 on 6 matching bases. The length of the CDR3 is 14 residues. Germline CDR1 and CDR2: SGHAT and FQNNGV. Trimming cost V 1 base and J 4 bases, with 11 bases left between them. The CDR3 DNA is TGTGCCAGCAGCTTAGCGGCGGGAATTTACGAGCAGTACTTC. Amino acid sequence: CASSLAAGIYEQYF.

This rearrangement joins TRBV4-1 to TRBJ2-4; D call uncertain. Trimming shortened V by 0 bases and J by 0 bases, and 15 bases separated the two germline ends. Germline V CDR1 and CDR2: MGHRA, YSYEKL. The CDR3 is 18 residues long. CDR3 coding DNA: TGCGCCAGCAGCCAAGAATCTGTGAGCCTATTAGCCAAAAACATTCAGTACTTC. This sequence encodes CASSQESVSLLAKNIQYF.

V is TRBV11-1 and J is TRBJ2-1, with D unresolved. The CDR3 extends over 13 amino acids. The V gene's germline CDR1 is SGHAT and CDR2 FQDESV (reference sequence). V was shortened by 5 bases and J by 7 bases, with 12 bases between the two germline ends. In DNA, the CDR3 is TGTGCCAGCAGCCCCTTAAGTAGTAATGAGCAGTTCTTC. The encoded protein is CASSPLSSNEQFF.

This clone was observed a handful of times. The gene calls are TRBV2 and TRBJ2-5, with 8 bases lining up with TRBD1. The germline gives CDR1 SNHLY, CDR2 FYNNEI. V lost 8 bases to trimming and J lost 7 bases; unmatched junction nucleotides: 12. The CDR3 consists of 14 residues. The CDR3 nucleotides read TGTGCCAGCCTGGTGGGGACAGGTGCCTTGACCCAGTACTTC. Translating it yields CASLVGTGALTQYF.

The chain employs TRBV2 and TRBJ2-1, with 9 bases identical to TRBD2. With 6 bases clipped from V and 7 bases from J, the junction kept 10 bases outside the gene matches. CDR1 SNHLY and CDR2 FYNNEI come from the germline V gene. The CDR3 consists of 15 residues. As DNA, the CDR3 is TGTGCCAGCAGACCCCGAGGAGCGGGGGGAAATGAGCAGTTCTTC. Its protein is CASRPRGAGGNEQFF.

This clone occurred a few times. This chain joins TRBV5-1 and TRBJ2-1, with 15 nucleotides matching TRBD2. Per germline, CDR1 SGHRS and CDR2 YFSETQ. Trimming removed 4 bases from V and 7 bases from J; junction bases left unmatched: 6. This CDR3 is built from 16 residues. The CDR3 coding sequence is TGCGCCAGCAGCCCCGGGACTAGCGGGAGGATAAATGAGCAGTTCTTC. Translating it yields CASSPGTSGRINEQFF.

With respect to this clone: At one end the junction does not follow the germline gene, possibly because of a read error. This chain uses TRBV7-2 with TRBJ1-2; 7 bases fit TRBD1. Germline V gene data show CDR1 as SGHTA and CDR2 as FQGNSA. The CDR3 is 15 residues long. CDR3 residues: CASSFRQGLNYGHTF. The CDR3, as DNA: TGTGCCAGCAGCTTCAGACAGGGTTTAAACTATGGCCACACCTTC.

In its sample, this clone was seen a few times. This rearrangement joins TRBV30 to TRBJ2-5, with 7 nucleotides matching TRBD1. This CDR3 is 15 amino acids long. Germline V gene sequence: CDR1 GTSNPN, CDR2 SVGIG (reference sequence). Germline trimming cut 3 bases from V and 1 base from J; bases unmatched to any gene: 8. CDR3 DNA: TGTGCCTGGAGCCCCGCAGGGGGATCCCAAGAGACCCAGTACTTC. Amino acid sequence: CAWSPAGGSQETQYF.

The CDR3 coding sequence is TGTGCCAGTACCCGGGGGGCTAGCGGGGGGACGCAGTTCTTC. Residues: CASTRGASGGTQFF. The chain employs TRBV19 and TRBJ2-1; 11 nucleotides match TRBD2. The CDR3 is 14 amino acids. The trim removed 7 bases at V and 12 bases at J, leaving 11 bases unmatched. Germline assignment: CDR1 LNHDA and CDR2 SQIVND (reference sequence). Based on the CDR3 plus reference TRBV19 and TRBJ2-1, the full variable domain is DGGITQSPKYLFRKEGQNVTLSCEQNLNHDAMYWYRQDPGQGLRLIYYSQIVNDFQKGDIAEGYSVSREKKESFPLTVTSAQKNPTAFYLCASTRGASGGTQFFGPGTRLTVL.

The chain joins TRBV15 to TRBJ2-7; a weak D match, TRBD2 (5 bases). Germline CDR1 LNHNV, CDR2 YYDKDF (reference sequence). The V end was cut by 0 bases, the J end by 3 bases, with 18 bases between. CDR3 length equals 17 residues. This CDR3 is CATSRDSPGGHGYEQYF. The CDR3 nucleotides are TGTGCCACCAGCAGAGATAGTCCTGGCGGGCATGGCTACGAGCAGTACTTC.

This chain joins TRBV19 and TRBJ2-6; no firm D call. The CDR3 is 15 amino acids. The germline gives CDR1 LNHDA, CDR2 SQIVND (reference sequence). Trimming pared 5 bases from V and 1 base from J, leaving 9 bases between. The DNA of the CDR3 is TGTGCCAGTAGTTCCCTATTATCTGGGGCCAACGTCCTGACTTTC. Its protein is CASSSLLSGANVLTF.

This rearrangement joins TRBV19 to TRBJ1-1, with D unclear. Trimming cost V 3 bases and J 3 bases, with 11 bases left between them. The CDR3 is 14 residues long. Germline V gives CDR1 LNHDA, CDR2 SQIVND (reference sequence). CDR3 DNA: TGTGCCAGTAGTATCCTTCCCGGTGACACTGAAGCTTTCTTT. Translated, it gives CASSILPGDTEAFF.

This clone was counted a few times. CDR3 nucleotides: TGCGCCAGCAGCTTGGGACCAGGGGGCGGTCAAGGCTACACCTTC. Translating gives CASSLGPGGGQGYTF. The chain recombines TRBV5-1 with TRBJ1-2; 8 nucleotides match TRBD1. Per the germline V gene, CDR1 is SGHRS and CDR2 is YFSETQ. The CDR3 loop spans 15 amino acids. The ends lost 0 bases at V and 8 bases at J; junction bases unmatched: 9. The whole variable domain, remainder taken from reference TRBV5-1 and TRBJ1-2, is KAGVTQTPRYLIKTRGQQVTLSCSPISGHRSVSWYQQTPGQGLQFLFEYFSETQRNKGNFPGRFSGRQFSNSRSEMNVSTLELGDSALYLCASSLGPGGGQGYTFGSGTRLTVV.

This clone was observed a few times. The V gene is TRBV30, the J gene TRBJ1-1; 9 bases line up with TRBD1. The CDR3 totals 13 residues. The trim removed 5 bases at V and 5 bases at J, leaving 6 bases unmatched. The germline V gene encodes CDR1 GTSNPN and CDR2 SVGIG (reference sequence). The CDR3 spells CAWSWDRATEAFF. The DNA of the CDR3 is TGTGCCTGGTCCTGGGACAGGGCAACTGAAGCTTTCTTT.